The rows below give T cell receptor beta chains drawn from one sample of a study of T cell responses to AZD1222 COVID-19 vaccine. Clones were sequenced by immunoSEQ multiplex PCR, and TCRdb holds only the in-frame ones, with some missing. The sample records roughly 70,000 clones, roughly 87% being singletons. Sequences were derived from peripheral blood, sampled 28 days after the second AZD1222 dose. The receptors come from an adult who received the AZD1222 COVID-19 vaccine. Each CDR3 is given with its conserved first and last residue. A D gene is named only where the DNA matches it firmly. Clone sizes are given selectively: once, few, many, or a class where the clone is expanded.

j_gene	v_gene	abundance	d_gene	CDR3nt	CDR3aa
TRBJ2-7	TRBV6-6	.	TRBD1	TGTGCCAGCAGTTGGGACAGGACCTCCTACGAGCAGTACTTC	CASSWDRTSYEQYF
TRBJ2-1	TRBV3-1/TRBV3-2	.	TRBD2	TGTGCCAGCAGCCGCCGAACTAGCGATCGTGAGCAGTTCTTC	CASSRRTSDREQFF
TRBJ1-4	TRBV5-8	.	.	TGTGCCAGCAGCTTACAGGGCTTCGAAAAACTGTTTTTT	CASSLQGFEKLFF
TRBJ1-2	TRBV11-2	few	.	TGTGCCAGCAGCCTCTCCACAGGGAACTATGGCTACACCTTC	CASSLSTGNYGYTF
TRBJ1-1	TRBV6-6	.	.	TGTGCCAGCAGGGACAGAGTGAACACTGAAGCTTTCTTT	CASRDRVNTEAFF
TRBJ1-1	TRBV12-3/TRBV12-4	.	TRBD1	TGTGCCAGCAGACCCACAGGGGAGACTGAAGCTTTCTTT	CASRPTGETEAFF
TRBJ1-3	TRBV10-3	.	TRBD1	TGTGCCATCAGTGGGGGACAGCACATCTCTGGAAACACCATATATTTT	CAISGGQHISGNTIYF
TRBJ2-3	TRBV5-1	.	.	TGCGCCAGCAGCTTGGCCCCGCCCCGGTCCACAGATACGCAGTATTTT	CASSLAPPRSTDTQYF
TRBJ2-7	TRBV6-6	once	TRBD1	TGTGCCAGCAGGGAAGGGACAGGGGTCTCCTACGAGCAGTACTTC	CASREGTGVSYEQYF
TRBJ2-5	TRBV5-1	.	TRBD2	TGCGCCAGCAGCTTAGGGAGTGGGAGGGGAGAGACCCAGTACTTC	CASSLGSGRGETQYF
TRBJ1-4	TRBV6-5	.	.	TGTGCCAGCTTGCGCGGGGAGGGGGAAAAACTGTTTTTT	CASLRGEGEKLFF
TRBJ2-3	TRBV7-2	.	.	TGTGCCAGCAGCCCCCTCCCCCTAGTAAGCACGCAGTATTTT	CASSPLPLVSTQYF
TRBJ1-6	TRBV6-6	.	TRBD1	TGTGCCAGCAGTACAGGGGAGAGCTCCTATAATTCACCCCTCCACTTT	CASSTGESSYNSPLHF
TRBJ2-7	TRBV5-4	.	.	TGTGCCAGCAGCTTTGGCAGGGTCGAATACGAGCAGTACTTC	CASSFGRVEYEQYF
TRBJ2-3	TRBV7-3	.	TRBD1	TGTGCCAGCAGCCCCGAGGGACAGAGCACAGATACGCAGTATTTT	CASSPEGQSTDTQYF
TRBJ2-1	TRBV7-2	.	TRBD2	TGTGCCAGCAGCTTAGGACTAGCGGGAGGGTACAATGAGCAGTTCTTC	CASSLGLAGGYNEQFF
TRBJ2-7	TRBV20-1	.	TRBD2	TGCAGTGCTAGTGAAGGACTAGCGGGACCCTACGAGCAGTACTTC	CSASEGLAGPYEQYF
TRBJ1-4	TRBV4-1	.	TRBD1	TGCGCCAGCAGCCAGGGAGGACAGGGGAGGCTGTTTTTT	CASSQGGQGRLFF
TRBJ1-2	TRBV6-5	.	TRBD1	TGTGCCAGCAGGGCAGGGGGAGGTGGCTACACCTTC	CASRAGGGGYTF
TRBJ2-1	TRBV29-1	.	TRBD1	TGCAGCGGTGGGACAGGCCTCTCCAATGAGCAGTTCTTC	CSGGTGLSNEQFF
TRBJ2-1	TRBV5-4	.	.	TGTGCCAGCAGTTCCCGTAATGAGCAGTTCTTC	CASSSRNEQFF
TRBJ1-2	TRBV5-1	.	.	TGCGCCAGCAGCTTGGACGGCCCGGTCTCTAACTATGGCTACACCTTC	CASSLDGPVSNYGYTF
TRBJ1-6	TRBV12-3/TRBV12-4	once	.	TGTGCCAGCAGACCCGTCGGCGAGGTATCCCTCCACTTT	CASRPVGEVSLHF
TRBJ1-1	TRBV5-1	.	.	TGCGCCAGCAGCCGGCCACAGACAGGTTCTTCAACTGAAGCTTTCTTT	CASSRPQTGSSTEAFF